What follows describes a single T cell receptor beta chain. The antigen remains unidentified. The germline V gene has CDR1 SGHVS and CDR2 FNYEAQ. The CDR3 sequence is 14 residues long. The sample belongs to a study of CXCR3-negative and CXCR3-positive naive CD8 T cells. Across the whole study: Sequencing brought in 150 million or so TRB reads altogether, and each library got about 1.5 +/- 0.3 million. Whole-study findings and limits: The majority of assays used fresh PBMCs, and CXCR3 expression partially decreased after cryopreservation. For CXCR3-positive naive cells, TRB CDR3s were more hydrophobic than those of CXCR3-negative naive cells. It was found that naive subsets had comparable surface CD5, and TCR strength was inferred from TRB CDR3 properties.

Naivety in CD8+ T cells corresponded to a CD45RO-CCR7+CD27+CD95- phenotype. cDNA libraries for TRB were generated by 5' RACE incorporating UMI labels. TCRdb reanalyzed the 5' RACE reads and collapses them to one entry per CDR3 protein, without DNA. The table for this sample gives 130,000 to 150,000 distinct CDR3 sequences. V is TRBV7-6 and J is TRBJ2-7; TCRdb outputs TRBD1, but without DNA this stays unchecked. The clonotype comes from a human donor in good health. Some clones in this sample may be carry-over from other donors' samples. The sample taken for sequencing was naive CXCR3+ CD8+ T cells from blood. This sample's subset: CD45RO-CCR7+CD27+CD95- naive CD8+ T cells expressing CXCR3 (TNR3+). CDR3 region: CASSWDRGNNEQYF.